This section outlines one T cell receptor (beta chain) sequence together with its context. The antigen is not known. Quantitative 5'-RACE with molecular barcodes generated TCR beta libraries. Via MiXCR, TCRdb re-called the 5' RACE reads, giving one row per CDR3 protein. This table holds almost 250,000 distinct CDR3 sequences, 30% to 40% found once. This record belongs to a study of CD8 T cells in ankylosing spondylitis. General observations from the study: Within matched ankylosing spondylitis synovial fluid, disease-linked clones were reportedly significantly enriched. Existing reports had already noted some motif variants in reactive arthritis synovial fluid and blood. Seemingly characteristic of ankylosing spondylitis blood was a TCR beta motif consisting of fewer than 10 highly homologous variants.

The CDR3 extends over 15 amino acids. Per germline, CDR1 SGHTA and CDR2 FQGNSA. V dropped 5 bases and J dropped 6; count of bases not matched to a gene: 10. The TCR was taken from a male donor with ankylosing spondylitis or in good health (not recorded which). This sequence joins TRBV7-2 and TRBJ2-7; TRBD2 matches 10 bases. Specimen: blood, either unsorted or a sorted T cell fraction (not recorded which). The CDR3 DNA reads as TGTGCCAGCAGCGTCCTGAGCGGGGGGGCCGCCGAGCAGTACTTC. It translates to CASSVLSGGAAEQYF.